This T cell receptor beta chain derives from a study of blood T cell repertoires in COVID-19. Looking at the study overall: From the United States, Italy and Spain came samples of acute and convalescent COVID-19. Sources were T cells, B-cell-depleted T cells, or PBMCs; the material itself was cDNA or gDNA.

All recovered Cohort 3 donors got two negative PCRs, got clearance, or saw symptom resolution. This CDR3 has 15 residues. The germline V gene has CDR1 LGHDT and CDR2 YNNKEL (reference sequence). With 1 base removed from V and 2 bases from J, the gap between germline ends came to 12 bases. This table comes from immunoSEQ multiplex PCR, and its TCRdb copy is limited to in-frame clones, with some not included. The sample records 150,000 to 200,000 clones, 82% being singletons. This rearrangement joins TRBV3-1 (or the pseudogene TRBV3-2) to TRBJ2-7, with a tentative D call TRBD1 (6 bases). Sequences were obtained from PBMCs or T cells enriched from blood (not recorded which). The receptor's source is a man aged 50-60 years who had recovered from COVID-19. CDR3 sequence reads: CASSQAAGQPYEQYF. Written as DNA, the CDR3 is TGTGCCAGCAGCCAAGCCGCAGGACAGCCCTACGAGCAGTACTTC.